A single sample gave rise to the 27 T cell receptor beta chains below, sequenced in a study of blood T cell repertoires in COVID-19. Profiling relied on immunoSEQ multiplex PCR, and the TCRdb table lists in-frame clones only, not all of them. The data contain 270,000 or so clones, approximately 84% of them singletons. Source material: PBMCs or T cells enriched from blood (not recorded which). Receptor source: a woman in her forties or fifties who had been exposed to COVID-19.

The rearrangement links TRBV2 to TRBJ2-1; 10 bases are shared with TRBD2. Germline trimming cut 10 bases from V and 9 bases from J; bases unmatched to any gene: 12. This CDR3 region has 14 residues. Germline V gene sequence: CDR1 SNHLY, CDR2 FYNNEI. The CDR3 spells CATTGTSERGEQFF. DNA of the CDR3: TGTGCCACCACCGGGACTAGCGAAAGAGGTGAGCAGTTCTTC.

V and J are TRBV6-5 and TRBJ1-5; TRBD1 matches at 9 bases. Germline loops: CDR1 MNHEY, CDR2 SVGAGI. V shed 8 bases and J 3 bases; nucleotides not matched to a gene: 5. The CDR3 has 14 residues. Here the CDR3 reads CASGTGNPNQPQHF. CDR3 bases: TGTGCCAGCGGGACAGGGAATCCCAATCAGCCCCAGCATTTT.

V usage is TRBV27 and J usage is TRBJ2-2, with 9 nucleotides matching TRBD1. The CDR3 covers 15 residues. The V gene's germline CDR1 is MNHEY and CDR2 SMNVEV (reference sequence). The V segment lost 5 bases and the J segment 1 base; nucleotides outside the gene matches: 2. CDR3 amino acids: CASSPDRGNTGELFF. Written as DNA, the CDR3 is TGTGCCAGCAGTCCGGACAGGGGGAACACCGGGGAGCTGTTTTTT.

The rearrangement uses TRBV27 and TRBJ1-6, with 10 bases fitting TRBD1. Germline trimming cut 5 bases from V and 6 bases from J; bases unmatched to any gene: 10. The CDR3 runs 17 residues. Looked up from germline, CDR1 is MNHEY and CDR2 is SMNVEV (reference sequence). The CDR3 region has the DNA TGTGCCAGCAGTCTAAATTCTGGACAGGGGGGTAATTCACCCCTCCACTTT. Translating gives CASSLNSGQGGNSPLHF.

As DNA, the CDR3 is TGTGCCAGCAGTTTGGACAGGGGCCCCTACAATGAGCAGTTCTTC. This codes for CASSLDRGPYNEQFF. V gene TRBV2 combines with J gene TRBJ2-1; 9 bases align to TRBD1. Germline CDR1 reads SNHLY; CDR2 reads FYNNEI. The V segment lost 5 bases and the J segment 2 bases; nucleotides outside the gene matches: 4. This CDR3 region has 15 residues.

The rearrangement links TRBV12-3 or TRBV12-4 to TRBJ1-1, with a tentative D call TRBD1 (5 bases). The CDR3 runs to 13 residues. V was trimmed by 7 bases and J by 4 bases, leaving 13 bases between them. In DNA form, the CDR3 reads TGTGCCAGCAAGTCAGGGTTGGTCACTGAAGCTTTCTTT. Its protein is CASKSGLVTEAFF.

This sequence joins TRBV29-1 and TRBJ2-7, with a possible D match to TRBD1 (6 bases). Trimming took 2 bases from V and 1 from J, leaving 12 bases between them. This CDR3 is built from 14 residues. CDR1 SQVTM and CDR2 ANQGSEA come from the germline V gene. This CDR3 is CSVEKDSSSYEQYF. The CDR3 nucleotides read TGCAGCGTTGAAAAGGACAGCTCTTCCTACGAGCAGTACTTC.

This sequence joins TRBV5-4 and TRBJ2-2; TRBD2 aligns across 7 bases. The germline gives CDR1 SGHNT, CDR2 YYREEE (reference sequence). The CDR3 covers 15 residues. The V gene end was trimmed by 4 bases and the J gene end by 5 bases; junction bases not matched to a gene: 8. CDR3 DNA: TGTGCCAGCAGCCTACCAGGGAGGGGAACCGGGGAGCTGTTTTTT. This gives the protein CASSLPGRGTGELFF.

This CDR3 reads CASSQYPGGWYNEQFF. CDR3 DNA sequence: TGCGCCAGCAGTCAATATCCGGGCGGGTGGTACAATGAGCAGTTCTTC. The chain employs TRBV23-1 and TRBJ2-1; TRBD2 might be the D (5 bases). TRBV23-1 is filed as an ORF, its function uncertain. The ends were cut back, 1 base at V and 4 bases at J, with 14 bases in the middle. This CDR3 is 16 amino acids long.

The J gene is TRBJ2-5, the V gene TRBV6-2 or TRBV6-3; 8 nucleotides agree with TRBD1. The CDR3 has 15 amino acids. CDR1 is MNHEY and CDR2 is SVGEGT in the germline V gene. Trimming cost V 5 bases and J 2 bases; bases outside gene matches: 7. The DNA for the CDR3 is TGTGCCAGCAGTAACCCAACAGGGGGACAAGAGACCCAGTACTTC. Its protein is CASSNPTGGQETQYF.

The CDR3 DNA reads as TGTGCCAGCAGCTGCTGGCCCTACGAGCGATTTGTGCAGTACTTC. Its protein product is CASSCWPYERFVQYF. The rearrangement joins TRBV11-3 to TRBJ2-7; no clear D gene. From germline, CDR1 is SGHNT and CDR2 YENEEA. CDR3 size: 15 residues. The V end was cut by 4 bases, the J end by 9 bases, with 22 bases between.

The genes are TRBV6-2 or TRBV6-3 and TRBJ2-7, with 8 bases that match TRBD2. The CDR3 extends over 15 amino acids. The germline gives CDR1 MNHEY, CDR2 SVGEGT. The junction had 11 bases not matched to a gene; V was cut back by 4 bases and J by 6 bases. CDR3 bases: TGTGCCAGCAGTTCGAGGACTAGCCTTGTTTCCGAGCAGTACTTC. It translates to CASSSRTSLVSEQYF.

The V gene is TRBV3-1 (or the pseudogene TRBV3-2), the J gene TRBJ2-4; weak D call: TRBD1 (6 bases). The CDR3 length is 15 residues. Trimming took 4 bases from V and 7 from J, leaving 17 bases between them. Germline V CDR1 and CDR2: LGHDT, YNNKEL (reference sequence). CDR3 DNA sequence: TGTGCCAGCAGCCCGGCCAGGGGCGGTGGGAACATTCAGTACTTC. Translated: CASSPARGGGNIQYF.

The chain combines TRBV7-9 with TRBJ1-1; 8 bases fit TRBD1. V lost 6 bases, J lost 4 bases, and 10 bases stayed unmatched. The CDR3 is made up of 15 amino acids. From germline, CDR1 is SEHNR and CDR2 FQNEAQ (reference sequence). Here the CDR3 DNA reads TGTGCCAGCAGTCGCCCACAGGGGGGAAGCACTGAAGCTTTCTTT. Translated, it gives CASSRPQGGSTEAFF.

The chain links TRBV6-5 to TRBJ2-5; D is unresolved. The CDR3 consists of 12 residues. With 6 bases removed from V and 7 bases from J, the gap between germline ends came to 12 bases. Germline V lookup: CDR1 MNHEY, CDR2 SVGAGI. Written as DNA, the CDR3 is TGTGCCAGCAGCCCCCCTACGGGGACCCAGTACTTC. Its protein is CASSPPTGTQYF.

This clone was observed once. This chain uses TRBV19 with TRBJ1-2; 10 nucleotides align to TRBD1. From germline, CDR1 is LNHDA and CDR2 SQIVND (reference sequence). The V and J ends lost 7 bases and 4 bases, in that order; junction bases with no gene match: 12. The CDR3 is made up of 16 amino acids. The CDR3 is CASKRDRGTDLYGYTF. In DNA form, the CDR3 reads TGTGCCAGTAAGAGGGACAGGGGAACCGACCTCTATGGCTACACCTTC.

V usage is TRBV3-1 (or the pseudogene TRBV3-2) and J usage is TRBJ1-4; D possibly corresponds to TRBD1 (5 bases). The CDR3 is 14 amino acids. Trimming shortened V by 4 bases and J by 7 bases, and 13 bases separated the two germline ends. CDR1 LGHDT and CDR2 YNNKEL come from the germline V gene (reference sequence). This chain's CDR3 is CASSPRAGGEKLFF. CDR3 coding DNA: TGTGCCAGCAGCCCGCGTGCGGGGGGTGAAAAACTGTTTTTT.

The chain is built from TRBV6-1 and TRBJ1-1; D not resolved. The CDR3 contains 13 residues. CDR1 is MNHNS and CDR2 is SASEGT in the germline V gene. V lost 1 base to trimming and J lost 3 bases, with 6 bases between them. CDR3 sequence reads: CASSEVRDTEAFF. The DNA for the CDR3 is TGTGCCAGCAGTGAAGTGAGGGACACTGAAGCTTTCTTT.

A few counts support this clone. J is TRBJ2-7 and V is TRBV12-3 or TRBV12-4, with unresolved D. This CDR3 is 12 amino acids long. The V end lost 5 bases, the J end lost 2 bases, and 7 bases lay between the germline ends. This CDR3 is CASSPFAYEQYF. The CDR3 region has the DNA TGTGCCAGCAGTCCCTTTGCCTACGAGCAGTACTTC.

The CDR3 region is CATSGRGMLQPQHF. The CDR3 DNA sequence: TGTGCCACCAGCGGCCGAGGTATGCTACAGCCCCAGCATTTT. The chain carries TRBV15 and TRBJ1-5, with unresolved D. The length of the CDR3 is 14 residues. Germline loops: CDR1 LNHNV, CDR2 YYDKDF (reference sequence). V was clipped by 5 bases and J by 7 bases, with 15 bases between them.

V usage is TRBV28 and J usage is TRBJ1-1, with D uncertain. CDR1 is MDHEN, CDR2 SYDVKM, per germline. V gave up 2 bases and J gave up 2 bases, with 9 bases separating them. The CDR3 length is 14 residues. CDR3 protein: CASSLPRTNTEAFF. In DNA, the CDR3 is TGTGCCAGCAGTTTACCGCGTACTAACACTGAAGCTTTCTTT.

This clone was seen more than once but under ten times. The V and J genes are TRBV7-2 and TRBJ2-3; D gene ambiguous. The V gene's germline CDR1 is SGHTA and CDR2 FQGNSA. The CDR3 spans 14 residues. V was clipped by 1 base and J by 6 bases, with 11 bases between them. The CDR3 loop reads CASSLVPAMDTQYF. The CDR3 coding sequence is TGTGCCAGCAGCTTAGTTCCAGCGATGGATACGCAGTATTTT.

V and J are TRBV28 and TRBJ2-7; TRBD1 might be the D (7 bases). The V end lost 6 bases, the J end lost 5 bases, and 26 bases lay between the germline ends. From germline, CDR1 is MDHEN and CDR2 SYDVKM. CDR3 length equals 17 residues. The CDR3 reads CASRVTGTARRGHEQYF. As DNA, the CDR3 is TGTGCCAGCAGAGTAACCGGGACAGCAAGGAGGGGGCACGAGCAGTACTTC.

This clone was recorded only once. The chain couples TRBV5-6 to TRBJ1-2, with a possible D match to TRBD1 (5 bases). Trimming left V 4 bases short and J 5 bases short, with 18 bases between. Looked up from germline, CDR1 is SGHDT and CDR2 is YYEEEE. The CDR3 is 15 amino acids. This CDR3 reads CASSPGTLPRYGYTF. DNA of the CDR3: TGTGCCAGCAGCCCTGGGACTTTACCCCGATATGGCTACACCTTC.

The rearrangement links TRBV27 to TRBJ2-7, with TRBD2 as a possible D gene (6 bases). The germline CDR1 and CDR2 sequences are MNHEY and SMNVEV (reference sequence). Trimming took off 5 bases at V and 4 bases at J, with 15 bases between the two ends. This CDR3 comprises 14 residues. The CDR3 reads CASSPTGTPYEQYF. The CDR3 DNA sequence: TGTGCCAGCAGTCCCACCGGGACTCCATACGAGCAGTACTTC.

The chain uses TRBV4-1 and TRBJ1-4; the D gene is possibly TRBD1 (5 bases). Germline V lookup: CDR1 MGHRA, CDR2 YSYEKL. Trimming took 3 bases from V and 8 from J, leaving 13 bases between them. The CDR3 covers 14 residues. The CDR3 spells CASSHRGGSEKLFF. DNA of the CDR3: TGCGCCAGCAGCCACCGGGGGGGGTCGGAAAAACTGTTTTTT.

V and J are TRBV6-5 and TRBJ1-4, with 7 bases lining up with TRBD1. Losses at the gene ends were 0 bases for V and 10 bases for J; bases not matched to a gene: 5. CDR3 length: 14 amino acids. The germline V gene encodes CDR1 MNHEY and CDR2 SVGAGI. This CDR3 reads CASSYSSQGGKLFF. In nucleotides, the CDR3 is TGTGCCAGCAGTTACTCGAGTCAGGGGGGAAAACTGTTTTTT.